A single T cell receptor beta chain is shown here with its context. V lost 0 bases, J lost 3 bases, and 9 bases lay in between. The germline V gene has CDR1 MNHEY and CDR2 SVGAGI. This CDR3 is built from 15 residues. Clones were read by immunoSEQ multiplex PCR, and TCRdb kept only the in-frame ones, dropping some. The table includes around 57,000 clones, 80% to 90% detected once. This specimen belongs to a study of T cell changes during pregnancy in multiple sclerosis. This TCR was recovered from a female donor with multiple sclerosis, enrolled in a pregnancy study. The gene calls are TRBV6-5 and TRBJ1-5; D might be TRBD1 (5 bases). The material was peripheral blood, obtained in the first trimester of pregnancy. Written as DNA, the CDR3 is TGTGCCAGCAGTTACTCGGCAGGGCCCAATCAGCCCCAGCATTTT. It encodes CASSYSAGPNQPQHF.